This TCR beta chain emerged from a study of human T cells and chemical hapten exposure. The length of the CDR3 is 14 residues. Looked up from germline, CDR1 is MNHEY and CDR2 is SVGAGI. Trimming pared 5 bases from V and 3 bases from J, leaving 14 bases between. MiXCR, applied by TCRdb to the RACE reads, yields one record per CDR3 protein. The data hold fewer than 400,000 distinct CDR3 sequences, with around 7% observed a single time. Time point: patch test 1, 2 weeks after DPC sensitization. Regarding treatment: therapeutic diphenylcyclopropenone sensitization with weekly scalp DPC. The specimen comprised whole blood, sampled in connection with sensitization to the hapten diphenylcyclopropenone (DPC). The chain recombines TRBV6-5 with TRBJ2-7, with D hard to call. The TCR comes from a woman younger than 30 with alopecia areata. Some clones in this sample may be carry-over from other donors' samples. This CDR3 is CASSVQSPVYEQYF. DNA for the CDR3: TGTGCCAGCAGTGTCCAGAGCCCTGTCTACGAGCAGTACTTC.